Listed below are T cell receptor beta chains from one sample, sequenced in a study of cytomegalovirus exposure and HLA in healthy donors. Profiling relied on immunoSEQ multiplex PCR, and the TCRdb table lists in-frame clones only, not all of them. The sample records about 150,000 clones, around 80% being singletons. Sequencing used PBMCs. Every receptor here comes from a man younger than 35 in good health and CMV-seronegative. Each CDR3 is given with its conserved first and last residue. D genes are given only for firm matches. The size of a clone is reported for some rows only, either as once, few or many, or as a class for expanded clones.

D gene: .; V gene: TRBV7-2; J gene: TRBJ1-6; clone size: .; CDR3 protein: CASSLVVLKSPLHF; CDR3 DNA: TGTGCCAGCAGCCTAGTAGTACTCAAGTCACCCCTCCACTTT
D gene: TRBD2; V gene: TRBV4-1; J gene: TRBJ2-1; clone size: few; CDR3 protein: CASSQVLGLADYNEQFF; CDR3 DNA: TGCGCCAGCAGCCAAGTACTAGGACTAGCCGACTACAATGAGCAGTTCTTC
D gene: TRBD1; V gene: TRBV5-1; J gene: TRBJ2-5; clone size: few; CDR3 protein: CASSWDREGTQYF; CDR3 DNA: TGCGCCAGCAGCTGGGACAGGGAGGGGACCCAGTACTTC
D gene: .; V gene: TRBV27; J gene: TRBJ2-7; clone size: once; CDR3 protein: CASSDDLVGPTSYEQYF; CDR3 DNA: TGTGCCAGCAGCGATGACCTGGTGGGGCCGACCTCCTACGAGCAGTACTTC
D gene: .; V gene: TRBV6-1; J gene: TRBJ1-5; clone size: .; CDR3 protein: CASSDLTDHSNQPQHF; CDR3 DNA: TGTGCCAGCAGTGACCTTACAGACCATAGCAATCAGCCCCAGCATTTT
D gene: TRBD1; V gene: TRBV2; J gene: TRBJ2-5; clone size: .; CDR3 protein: CASSWTGIQETQYF; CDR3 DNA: TGTGCCAGCAGTTGGACAGGGATACAAGAGACCCAGTACTTC
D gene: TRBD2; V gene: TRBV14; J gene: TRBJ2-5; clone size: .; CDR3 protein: CASSPPERGGRETQYF; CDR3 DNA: TGTGCCAGCAGCCCCCCCGAGCGGGGGGGCCGAGAGACCCAGTACTTC
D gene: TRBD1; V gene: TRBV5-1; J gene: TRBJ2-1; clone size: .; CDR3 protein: CASSTGTGGFEQFF; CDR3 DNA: TGCGCCAGCAGCACCGGGACAGGGGGCTTTGAGCAGTTCTTC
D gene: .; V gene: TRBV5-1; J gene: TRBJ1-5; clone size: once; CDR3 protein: CASRVTVDQPQHF; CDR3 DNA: TGCGCCAGCAGAGTAACTGTAGATCAGCCCCAGCATTTT
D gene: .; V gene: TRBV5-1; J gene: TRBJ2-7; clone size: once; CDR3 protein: CASSLGGGRTYEQYF; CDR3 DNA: TGCGCCAGCAGCCTCGGTGGGGGCCGCACCTACGAGCAGTACTTC
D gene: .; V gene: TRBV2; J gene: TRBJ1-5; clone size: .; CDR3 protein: CASSEPGANQPQHF; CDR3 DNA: TGTGCCAGCAGTGAGCCAGGGGCCAATCAGCCCCAGCATTTT
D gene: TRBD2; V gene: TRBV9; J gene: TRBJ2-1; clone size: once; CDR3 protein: CASSVDGGTYNEQFF; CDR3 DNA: TGTGCCAGCAGCGTAGACGGGGGGACCTACAATGAGCAGTTCTTC
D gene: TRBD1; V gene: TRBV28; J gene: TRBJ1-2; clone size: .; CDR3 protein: CASSFHDRDYGYTF; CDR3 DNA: TGTGCCAGCAGTTTCCATGACAGGGACTATGGCTACACCTTC
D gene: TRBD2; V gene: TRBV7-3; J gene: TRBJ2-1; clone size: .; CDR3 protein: CASSFGGRGEQFF; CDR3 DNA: TGTGCCAGCAGCTTCGGGGGGAGGGGTGAGCAGTTCTTC
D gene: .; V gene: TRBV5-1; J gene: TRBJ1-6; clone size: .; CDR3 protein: CASSLGVSDSSGSPLHF; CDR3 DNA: TGCGCCAGCAGCTTGGGCGTCTCCGACTCGTCTGGTTCACCCCTCCACTTT
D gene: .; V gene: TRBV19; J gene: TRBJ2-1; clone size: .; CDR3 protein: CASSNKRDYEQFF; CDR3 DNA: TGTGCCAGTAGTAACAAACGGGACTATGAGCAGTTCTTC
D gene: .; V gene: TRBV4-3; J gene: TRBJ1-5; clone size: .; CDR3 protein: CASSQTPDSGQPQHF; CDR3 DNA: TGCGCCAGCAGCCAAACACCCGACTCGGGTCAGCCCCAGCATTTT
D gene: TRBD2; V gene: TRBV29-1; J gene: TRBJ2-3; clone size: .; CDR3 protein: CSAVLGLAGASRDTQYF; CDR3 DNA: TGCAGCGCTGTCCTGGGACTAGCGGGAGCATCTAGAGATACGCAGTATTTT
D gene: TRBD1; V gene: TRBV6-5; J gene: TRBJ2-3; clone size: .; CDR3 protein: CASSYSTGGSDTQYF; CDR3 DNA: TGTGCCAGCAGTTACTCAACAGGGGGGTCAGATACGCAGTATTTT
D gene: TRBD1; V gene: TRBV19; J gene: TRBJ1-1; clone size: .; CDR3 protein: CASSPPDRGIWNTEAFF; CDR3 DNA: TGTGCCAGTAGTCCCCCGGACAGGGGGATATGGAACACTGAAGCTTTCTTT
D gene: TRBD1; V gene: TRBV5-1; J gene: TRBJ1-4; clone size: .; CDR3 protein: CASSLTGTGEKLFF; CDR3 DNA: TGCGCCAGCAGCTTGACCGGGACAGGTGAAAAACTGTTTTTT
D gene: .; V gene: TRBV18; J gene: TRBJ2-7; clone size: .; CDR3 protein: CASSPRAGDASYEQYF; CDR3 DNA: TGTGCCAGCTCACCACGGGCAGGGGACGCCTCCTACGAGCAGTACTTC
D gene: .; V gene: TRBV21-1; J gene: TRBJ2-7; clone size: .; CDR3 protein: CASSKVSPGTVTNEQYF; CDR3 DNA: TGTGCCAGCAGCAAGGTTAGCCCGGGGACAGTAACGAACGAGCAGTACTTC
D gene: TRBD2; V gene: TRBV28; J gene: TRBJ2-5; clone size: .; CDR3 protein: CASKGGGAGVQETQYF; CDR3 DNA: TGTGCCAGCAAGGGAGGAGGAGCGGGGGTCCAAGAGACCCAGTACTTC
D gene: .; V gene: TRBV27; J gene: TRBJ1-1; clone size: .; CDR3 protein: CASSLLSGTEAFF; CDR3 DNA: TGTGCCAGCAGTTTACTCTCAGGTACTGAAGCTTTCTTT
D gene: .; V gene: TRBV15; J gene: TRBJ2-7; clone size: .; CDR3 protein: CATSGGLGSYEQYF; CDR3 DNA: TGTGCCACCAGCGGGGGCTTGGGCTCCTACGAGCAGTACTTC
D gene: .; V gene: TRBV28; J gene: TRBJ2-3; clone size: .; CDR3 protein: CASSFTASVGTQYF; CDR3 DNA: TGTGCCAGCAGTTTCACCGCTAGCGTTGGTACGCAGTATTTT
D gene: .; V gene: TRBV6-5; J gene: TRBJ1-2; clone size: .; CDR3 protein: CASSYSIGGAGYTF; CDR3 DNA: TGTGCCAGCAGTTACTCGATCGGGGGGGCTGGCTACACCTTC
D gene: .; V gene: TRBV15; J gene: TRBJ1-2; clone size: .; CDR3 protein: CATSMGIGALVRGYTF; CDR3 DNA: TGTGCCACCAGCATGGGTATAGGGGCTTTGGTGCGCGGCTACACCTTC
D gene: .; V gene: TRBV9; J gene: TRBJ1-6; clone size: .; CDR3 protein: CASSVEGGGPLHF; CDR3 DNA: TGTGCCAGCAGCGTAGAGGGGGGGGGACCCCTCCACTTT
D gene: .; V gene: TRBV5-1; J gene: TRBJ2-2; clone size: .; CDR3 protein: CASSPQGRNTGELFF; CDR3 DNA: TGCGCCAGCAGCCCACAGGGTCGTAACACCGGGGAGCTGTTTTTT
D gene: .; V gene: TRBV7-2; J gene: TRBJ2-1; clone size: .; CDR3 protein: CASIPSVYNEQFF; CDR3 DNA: TGTGCCAGCATCCCCTCGGTTTACAATGAGCAGTTCTTC
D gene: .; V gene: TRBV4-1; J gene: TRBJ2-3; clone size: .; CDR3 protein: CASSPRYGSGTDTQYF; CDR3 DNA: TGCGCCAGCAGCCCTAGGTATGGTAGCGGCACAGATACGCAGTATTTT
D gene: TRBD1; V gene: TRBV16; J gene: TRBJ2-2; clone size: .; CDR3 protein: CASSQSPTGAPAGELFF; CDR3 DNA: TGTGCCAGCAGCCAATCCCCGACAGGGGCGCCGGCCGGGGAGCTGTTTTTT
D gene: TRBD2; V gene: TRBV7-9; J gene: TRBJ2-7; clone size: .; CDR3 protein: CASSSGRAYEQYF; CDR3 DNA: TGTGCCAGCTCGAGCGGGAGGGCCTACGAGCAGTACTTC
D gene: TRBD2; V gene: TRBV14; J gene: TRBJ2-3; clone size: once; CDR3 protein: CASSPGLAGPAAMGHTDTQYF; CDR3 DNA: TGTGCCAGCAGCCCTGGACTAGCGGGGCCTGCGGCCATGGGTCACACAGATACGCAGTATTTT
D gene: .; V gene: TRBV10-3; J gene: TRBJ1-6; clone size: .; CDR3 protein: CAISESTPGGNSPLHF; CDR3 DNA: TGTGCCATCAGTGAGTCGACTCCCGGGGGTAATTCACCCCTCCACTTT
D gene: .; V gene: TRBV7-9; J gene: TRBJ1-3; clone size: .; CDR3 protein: CASSLRVGESGNTIYF; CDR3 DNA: TGTGCCAGCAGCTTAAGGGTCGGGGAGTCTGGAAACACCATATATTTT
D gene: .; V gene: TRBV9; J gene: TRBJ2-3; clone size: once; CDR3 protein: CASSVVSGDTQYF; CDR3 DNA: TGTGCCAGCAGCGTAGTTTCGGGGGATACGCAGTATTTT
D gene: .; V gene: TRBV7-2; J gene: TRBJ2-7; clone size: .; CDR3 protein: CASSHSGPSSYEQYF; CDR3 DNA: TGTGCCAGCAGCCACAGCGGGCCGAGCTCCTACGAGCAGTACTTC
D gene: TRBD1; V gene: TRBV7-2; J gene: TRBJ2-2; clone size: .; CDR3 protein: CASRKPGTGGTGELFF; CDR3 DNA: TGTGCCAGCAGGAAACCCGGGACAGGGGGCACCGGGGAGCTGTTTTTT